A selection of T cell receptor beta chains follows, all from one sample in a study of beta chain features in type 1 diabetes. Using immunoSEQ multiplex PCR, the repertoire was profiled, and TCRdb retains in-frame clones only, with some absent. The sample lists about 160,000 clones, 6% to 9% occurring once. Sequencing was performed on central memory CD4+ T cells from blood. These TCRs come from a man aged 18 to 35 with type 1 diabetes. The CDR3 runs from the conserved cysteine through the conserved F or W. D genes are given only for firm matches. Size is omitted from some rows. Given values are once, few, many or a class for expanded clones.

few	TRBD2	TRBV11-2	TRBJ2-7	CASSLDGTSGGLRKQYF	TGTGCCAGCAGCTTAGATGGGACTAGCGGGGGGCTACGGAAGCAGTACTTC
-	TRBD1	TRBV4-1	TRBJ1-2	CASSQAGTGGGYTF	TGCGCCAGCAGCCAAGCCGGGACAGGGGGTGGCTACACCTTC
-	TRBD1	TRBV30	TRBJ2-7	CAWRLSTGGPYEQYF	TGTGCCTGGAGATTGTCGACAGGGGGCCCCTACGAGCAGTACTTC
few	TRBD2	TRBV7-2	TRBJ2-1	CASSLVAGEGNEQFF	TGTGCCAGCAGCTTAGTAGCGGGAGAGGGCAATGAGCAGTTCTTC
few	-	TRBV4-1	TRBJ2-5	CASSQSRGSQRGQETQYF	TGCGCCAGCAGCCAATCAAGAGGTAGTCAAAGGGGCCAAGAGACCCAGTACTTC
-	TRBD1	TRBV29-1	TRBJ1-1	CSVHRGQNTEAFF	TGCAGCGTCCACAGGGGACAGAACACTGAAGCTTTCTTT
-	TRBD1	TRBV6-5	TRBJ2-2	CASSYNRGTGELFF	TGTGCCAGCAGTTACAACAGGGGGACCGGGGAGCTGTTTTTT
few	-	TRBV7-2	TRBJ1-5	CASSQPGGQPQHF	TGTGCCAGCAGCCAGCCCGGGGGGCAGCCCCAGCATTTT
many	-	TRBV7-6	TRBJ2-3	CASSPGGVGGDTQYF	TGTGCCAGCAGCCCCGGGGGAGTTGGGGGAGATACGCAGTATTTT
-	-	TRBV15	TRBJ2-1	CATSREGVSSYNEQFF	TGTGCCACCAGCAGAGAAGGGGTGAGCTCCTACAATGAGCAGTTCTTC
few	TRBD1	TRBV5-1	TRBJ2-3	CASSFGQGAGTDTQYF	TGCGCCAGCAGCTTTGGACAGGGGGCCGGCACAGATACGCAGTATTTT
-	TRBD1	TRBV10-3	TRBJ2-7	CAIRRQGDAYEQYF	TGTGCCATCAGGAGACAGGGAGATGCTTACGAGCAGTACTTC
-	-	TRBV7-2	TRBJ2-5	CASSFHRDRETQYF	TGTGCCAGCAGCTTCCACAGGGATCGAGAGACCCAGTACTTC
-	-	TRBV9	TRBJ2-5	CASSADSSGTQYF	TGTGCCAGCAGCGCAGATAGCTCGGGGACCCAGTACTTC
few	-	TRBV19	TRBJ1-1	CASSTHGGFEAFF	TGTGCCAGTAGCACCCACGGGGGATTTGAAGCTTTCTTT
-	TRBD1	TRBV19	TRBJ1-1	CASSILRTGGSEAFF	TGTGCCAGTAGTATCTTGCGGACAGGGGGCTCTGAAGCTTTCTTT
-	-	TRBV5-4	TRBJ2-7	CASSSTVSYEQYF	TGTGCCAGCAGTTCCACAGTTTCCTACGAGCAGTACTTC
few	TRBD1	TRBV30	TRBJ1-2	CAWSLPATGGGYTF	TGTGCCTGGAGTCTCCCAGCGACAGGGGGAGGCTACACCTTC
-	-	TRBV7-2	TRBJ2-1	CASSSIRNEQFF	TGTGCCAGCAGCTCGATTCGGAATGAGCAGTTCTTC
-	TRBD2	TRBV7-2	TRBJ2-5	CASSPLGGGSVGGTQYF	TGTGCCAGCAGCCCCCTCGGGGGGGGTAGCGTAGGGGGGACCCAGTACTTC
few	TRBD1	TRBV6-5	TRBJ1-2	CASRQQGAGYGYTF	TGTGCCAGCAGACAACAGGGGGCTGGCTATGGCTACACCTTC
few	-	TRBV6-5	TRBJ2-1	CASSSPARHEQFF	TGTGCCAGCAGTTCCCCAGCGCGGCATGAGCAGTTCTTC
-	-	TRBV19	TRBJ1-2	CASTVAGWGYTF	TGTGCCAGTACGGTAGCCGGATGGGGCTACACCTTC
few	-	TRBV4-1	TRBJ2-3	CASSQDTNTQYF	TGCGCCAGCAGCCAAGATACAAATACGCAGTATTTT
once	TRBD2	TRBV7-2	TRBJ2-1	CASSPTPGLVFNEQFF	TGTGCCAGCAGCCCCACTCCGGGACTAGTCTTCAATGAGCAGTTCTTC
many	-	TRBV29-1	TRBJ2-7	CSVGTDEQYF	TGCAGCGTCGGGACTGACGAGCAGTACTTC
-	-	TRBV7-2	TRBJ1-1	CASSREPNTEAFF	TGTGCCAGCAGCCGCGAACCGAACACTGAAGCTTTCTTT
few	TRBD1	TRBV15	TRBJ2-5	CATSRVRDRGETQYF	TGTGCCACCAGCAGAGTGCGGGACAGGGGAGAGACCCAGTACTTC
-	-	TRBV28	TRBJ2-1	CASSPPRGSSYNEQFF	TGTGCCAGCAGTCCCCCCCGCGGCAGCTCCTACAATGAGCAGTTCTTC
-	-	TRBV28	TRBJ2-3	CASSSPGGTDTQYF	TGTGCCAGCAGTTCCCCCGGGGGCACAGATACGCAGTATTTT
-	TRBD1	TRBV5-1	TRBJ2-1	CASSPRPGTGEYNEQFF	TGCGCCAGCAGCCCACGGCCCGGGACAGGGGAATACAATGAGCAGTTCTTC
few	-	TRBV5-1	TRBJ2-5	CASSLDTGPQETQYF	TGCGCCAGCAGCTTGGACACAGGACCCCAAGAGACCCAGTACTTC
-	-	TRBV20-1	TRBJ2-5	CSAGHQETQYF	TGCAGTGCTGGCCACCAAGAGACCCAGTACTTC
-	-	TRBV18	TRBJ1-1	CASSRGVEGTEAFF	TGTGCCAGCTCCCGAGGGGTGGAGGGCACTGAAGCTTTCTTT
-	TRBD1	TRBV25-1	TRBJ1-2	CASSARDGQGTVGYTF	TGTGCCAGCAGTGCGCGCGACGGACAGGGGACGGTAGGCTACACCTTC
-	-	TRBV18	TRBJ1-4	CASSPKGGDEKLFF	TGTGCCAGCTCACCGAAGGGAGGCGATGAAAAACTGTTTTTT
few	-	TRBV7-9	TRBJ2-5	CASSWAEETQYF	TGTGCCAGCAGCTGGGCAGAGGAGACCCAGTACTTC
few	-	TRBV7-2	TRBJ2-3	CASSLALDTQYF	TGTGCCAGCAGCCTAGCCCTGGATACGCAGTATTTT
many	TRBD2	TRBV5-1	TRBJ2-4	CASSLGLASDSTMHF	TGCGCCAGCAGCCTCGGACTAGCAAGTGATTCAACGATGCACTTC
-	-	TRBV7-9	TRBJ1-1	CASSPLSRENTEAFF	TGTGCCAGCAGCCCCCTGTCCCGGGAGAACACTGAAGCTTTCTTT
-	-	TRBV28	TRBJ1-5	CASSLLQGPVGPHF	TGTGCCAGCAGTTTATTACAGGGCCCTGTAGGGCCGCATTTT
many	-	TRBV29-1	TRBJ2-3	CSVEMRGGATDTQYF	TGCAGCGTTGAAATGAGGGGGGGGGCCACAGATACGCAGTATTTT
many	-	TRBV23-1	TRBJ2-5	CASPSSAGEETQYF	TGCGCCAGCCCCTCTTCGGCAGGGGAAGAGACCCAGTACTTC
few	TRBD1	TRBV5-1	TRBJ2-3	CASSITGADTQYF	TGCGCCAGCAGCATTACAGGGGCAGATACGCAGTATTTT
many	TRBD2	TRBV7-2	TRBJ2-3	CASSLAGRGGLDTQYF	TGTGCCAGCAGCTTAGCCGGTCGGGGAGGGCTTGATACGCAGTATTTT
few	-	TRBV9	TRBJ2-5	CASSVGRQALQETQYF	TGTGCCAGCAGCGTAGGGAGGCAGGCCCTCCAAGAGACCCAGTACTTC
-	TRBD1	TRBV18	TRBJ2-7	CASSPSAGTGSYEQYF	TGTGCCAGCTCACCTTCGGCCGGGACAGGGAGCTACGAGCAGTACTTC
-	-	TRBV6-5	TRBJ2-3	CASSRDPSGTDTQYF	TGTGCCAGCAGTCGCGATCCCTCTGGCACAGATACGCAGTATTTT
-	TRBD1	TRBV6-5	TRBJ2-7	CASSPPGGFSYEQYF	TGTGCCAGCAGTCCCCCAGGGGGTTTCTCCTACGAGCAGTACTTC
-	-	TRBV18	TRBJ1-2	CASSPSETVLYGYTF	TGTGCCAGCTCACCATCGGAGACAGTCTTATATGGCTACACCTTC
-	-	TRBV6-5	TRBJ2-7	CASSFKQGYEQYF	TGTGCCAGCAGTTTCAAACAGGGCTACGAGCAGTACTTC
-	-	TRBV28	TRBJ2-2	CASSSQGVEAGELFF	TGTGCCAGCAGTTCACAGGGAGTGGAAGCCGGGGAGCTGTTTTTT
few	TRBD1	TRBV4-3	TRBJ1-2	CASSQGTGVNYGYTF	TGCGCCAGCAGCCAAGGGACAGGGGTTAACTATGGCTACACCTTC
-	-	TRBV7-2	TRBJ2-5	CASSPGTYLQETQYF	TGTGCCAGCAGCCCCGGGACTTACTTACAAGAGACCCAGTACTTC
few	-	TRBV30	TRBJ2-3	CAWSVVGDPDTQYF	TGTGCCTGGAGTGTAGTGGGAGACCCAGATACGCAGTATTTT
few	TRBD2	TRBV28	TRBJ2-1	CASSIAGGLHEQFF	TGTGCCAGCTCCATAGCGGGAGGGCTCCATGAGCAGTTCTTC
few	-	TRBV28	TRBJ1-1	CASSTRRTANTEAFF	TGTGCCAGCAGTACACGAAGGACAGCGAACACTGAAGCTTTCTTT
-	-	TRBV11-2	TRBJ2-3	CASSPFDGTQQYF	TGTGCCAGCAGCCCCTTCGACGGGACTCAGCAGTATTTT
few	-	TRBV7-2	TRBJ2-3	CASSLAVADTQYF	TGTGCCAGCAGCTTAGCAGTAGCAGATACGCAGTATTTT